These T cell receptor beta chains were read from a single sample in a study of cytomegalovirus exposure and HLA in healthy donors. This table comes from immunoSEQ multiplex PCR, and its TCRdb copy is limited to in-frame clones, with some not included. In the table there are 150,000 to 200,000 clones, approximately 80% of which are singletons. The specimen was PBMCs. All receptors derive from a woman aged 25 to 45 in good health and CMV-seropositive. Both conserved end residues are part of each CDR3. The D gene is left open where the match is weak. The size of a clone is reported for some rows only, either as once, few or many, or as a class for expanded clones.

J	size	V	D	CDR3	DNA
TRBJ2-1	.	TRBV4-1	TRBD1	CASSRRTGTGDPEDNNEQFF	TGCGCCAGCAGCCGCCGTACCGGGACAGGGGACCCGGAGGATAACAATGAGCAGTTCTTC
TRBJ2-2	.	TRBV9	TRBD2	CASSVSSGRAGTGELFF	TGTGCCAGCAGCGTAAGCAGCGGGAGGGCCGGCACCGGGGAGCTGTTTTTT
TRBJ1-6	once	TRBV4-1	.	CASSQPGFSPLHF	TGCGCCAGCAGCCAACCGGGGTTCTCACCCCTCCACTTT
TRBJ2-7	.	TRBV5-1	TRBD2	CASSPGGGKSSYEQYF	TGCGCCAGCAGCCCCGGGGGAGGGAAGAGCTCCTACGAGCAGTACTTC
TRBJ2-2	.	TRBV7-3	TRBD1	CASSRLGGQGSFYTGELFF	TGTGCCAGCAGTCGCCTAGGGGGACAGGGGAGTTTTTACACCGGGGAGCTGTTTTTT
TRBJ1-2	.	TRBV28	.	CAYSRLNPENMGGYTF	TGTGCTTACAGCAGGCTTAACCCCGAAAACATGGGTGGCTACACCTTC
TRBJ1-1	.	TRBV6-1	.	CATTPQQGNTEAFF	TGTGCCACCACGCCGCAACAGGGGAACACTGAAGCTTTCTTT
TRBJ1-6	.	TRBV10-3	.	CAISAVRDNSPLHF	TGTGCCATCAGTGCTGTTCGGGATAATTCACCCCTCCACTTT
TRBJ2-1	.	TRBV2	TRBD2	CASSEGTSGYNEQFF	TGTGCCAGCAGTGAGGGAACTAGCGGGTACAATGAGCAGTTCTTC
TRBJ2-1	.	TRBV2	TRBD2	CASSGLAGDRVQFF	TGTGCCAGCAGTGGGCTAGCGGGAGACAGGGTGCAGTTCTTC
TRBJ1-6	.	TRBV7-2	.	CASSGRHRNSPLHF	TGTGCCAGCAGCGGTAGACACCGCAATTCACCCCTCCACTTT
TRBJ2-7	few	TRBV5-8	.	CASSPSHEQYF	TGTGCCAGCAGCCCCTCTCACGAGCAGTACTTC
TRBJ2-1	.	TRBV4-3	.	CASSRKRDTYNEQFF	TGCGCCAGCAGCCGTAAGCGGGACACCTACAATGAGCAGTTCTTC
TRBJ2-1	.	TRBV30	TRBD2	CAGSSAGGPGGEQFF	TGTGCCGGATCCTCCGCGGGAGGGCCGGGGGGTGAGCAGTTCTTC
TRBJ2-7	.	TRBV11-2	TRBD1	CASSHGGTGFSSFYEQYF	TGTGCCAGCAGCCATGGAGGGACAGGTTTTTCGAGTTTCTACGAGCAGTACTTC
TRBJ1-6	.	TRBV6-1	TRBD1	CASTLQEGGGSPLHF	TGTGCCAGCACCCTTCAGGAAGGGGGCGGTTCACCCCTCCACTTT
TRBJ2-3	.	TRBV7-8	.	CASSSRTLSTDTQYF	TGTGCCAGCAGCTCCCGGACTCTTAGCACAGATACGCAGTATTTT
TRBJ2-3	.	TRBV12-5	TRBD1	CASSFDRGRSDTQYF	TGTGCTAGTTCATTCGACAGGGGGCGTTCAGATACGCAGTATTTT
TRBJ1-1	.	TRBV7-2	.	CASSLVPTGNTEAFF	TGTGCCAGCAGCTTAGTTCCTACGGGAAACACTGAAGCTTTCTTT
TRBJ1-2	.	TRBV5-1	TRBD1	CASSLAQGDYGYTF	TGCGCCAGCAGCTTGGCACAGGGGGACTATGGCTACACCTTC
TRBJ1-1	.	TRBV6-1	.	CASSLRQDTEAFF	TGTGCCAGCAGTTTACGACAGGACACTGAAGCTTTCTTT
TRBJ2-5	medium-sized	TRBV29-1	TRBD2	CSARGGSETQYF	TGCAGCGCTCGGGGGGGCAGCGAGACCCAGTACTTC
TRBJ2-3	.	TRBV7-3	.	CASSLSGQLTDTQYF	TGTGCCAGCAGCTTAAGTGGACAGCTCACAGATACGCAGTATTTT
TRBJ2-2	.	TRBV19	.	CASSWRYTGELFF	TGTGCCAGTAGTTGGAGATACACCGGGGAGCTGTTTTTT
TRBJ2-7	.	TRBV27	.	CASSFDFREQYF	TGTGCCAGCAGTTTTGATTTTCGGGAGCAGTACTTC
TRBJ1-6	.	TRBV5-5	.	CASSFQNSPLHF	TGTGCCAGCAGCTTTCAAAATTCACCCCTCCACTTT
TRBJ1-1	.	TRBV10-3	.	CAISDGQFRNTEAFF	TGTGCCATCAGCGACGGACAGTTTCGGAACACTGAAGCTTTCTTT
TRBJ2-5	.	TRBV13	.	CASSLLQGQETQYF	TGTGCCAGCAGCTTACTACAGGGCCAAGAGACCCAGTACTTC
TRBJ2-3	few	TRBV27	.	CASSALGASDTDTQYF	TGTGCCAGCAGTGCCCTCGGAGCGTCGGACACAGATACGCAGTATTTT